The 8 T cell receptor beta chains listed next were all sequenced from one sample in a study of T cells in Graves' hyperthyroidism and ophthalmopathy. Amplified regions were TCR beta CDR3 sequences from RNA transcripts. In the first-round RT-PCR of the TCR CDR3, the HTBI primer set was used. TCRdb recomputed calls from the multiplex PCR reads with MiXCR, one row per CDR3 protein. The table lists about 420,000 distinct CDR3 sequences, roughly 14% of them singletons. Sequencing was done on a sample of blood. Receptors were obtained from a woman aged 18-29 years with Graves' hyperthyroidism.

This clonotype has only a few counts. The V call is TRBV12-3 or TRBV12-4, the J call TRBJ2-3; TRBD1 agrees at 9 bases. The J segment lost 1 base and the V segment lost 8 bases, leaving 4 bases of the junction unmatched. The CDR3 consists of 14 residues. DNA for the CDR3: TGTGCCAGCGGGGGACAGGGAGGCACAGATACGCAGTATTTT. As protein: CASGGQGGTDTQYF.

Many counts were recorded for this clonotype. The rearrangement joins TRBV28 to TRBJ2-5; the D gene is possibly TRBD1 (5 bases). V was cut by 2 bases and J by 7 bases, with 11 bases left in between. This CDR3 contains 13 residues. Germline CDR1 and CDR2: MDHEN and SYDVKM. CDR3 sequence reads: CASSLPPQGTQYF. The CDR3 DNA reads TGTGCCAGCAGTTTACCCCCCCAGGGGACCCAGTACTTC.

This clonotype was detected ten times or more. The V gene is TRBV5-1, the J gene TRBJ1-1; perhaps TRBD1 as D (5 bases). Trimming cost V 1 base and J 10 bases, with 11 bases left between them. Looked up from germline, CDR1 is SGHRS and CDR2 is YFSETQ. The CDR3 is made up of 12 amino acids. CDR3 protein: CASSLKGISAFF. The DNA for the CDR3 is TGCGCCAGCAGCTTGAAGGGGATCTCAGCTTTCTTT.

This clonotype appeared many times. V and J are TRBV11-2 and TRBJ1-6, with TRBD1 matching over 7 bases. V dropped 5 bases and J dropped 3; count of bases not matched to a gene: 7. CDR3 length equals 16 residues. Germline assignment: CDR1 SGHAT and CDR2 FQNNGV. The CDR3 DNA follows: TGTGCCAGCAGCCTCCGGGACAGCAACTATAATTCACCCCTCCACTTT. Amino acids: CASSLRDSNYNSPLHF.

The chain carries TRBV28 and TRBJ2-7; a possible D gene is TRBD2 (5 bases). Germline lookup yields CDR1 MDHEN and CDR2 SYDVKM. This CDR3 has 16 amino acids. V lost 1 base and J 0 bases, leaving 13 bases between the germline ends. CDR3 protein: CASSLSPSISSYEQYF. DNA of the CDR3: TGTGCCAGCAGTTTATCTCCTAGCATCAGCTCCTACGAGCAGTACTTC. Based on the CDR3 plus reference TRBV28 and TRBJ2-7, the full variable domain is DVKVTQSSRYLVKRTGEKVFLECVQDMDHENMFWYRQDPGLGLRLIYFSYDVKMKEKGDIPEGYSVSREKKERFSLILESASTNQTSMYLCASSLSPSISSYEQYFGPGTRLTVT.

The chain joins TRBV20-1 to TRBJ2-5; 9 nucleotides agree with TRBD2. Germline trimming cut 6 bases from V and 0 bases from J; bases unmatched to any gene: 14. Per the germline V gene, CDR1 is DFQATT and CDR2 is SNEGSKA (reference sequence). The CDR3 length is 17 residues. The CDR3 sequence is CSAGRASGEKYQETQYF. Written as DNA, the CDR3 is TGCAGTGCCGGGCGGGCTAGCGGGGAAAAGTACCAAGAGACCCAGTACTTC.

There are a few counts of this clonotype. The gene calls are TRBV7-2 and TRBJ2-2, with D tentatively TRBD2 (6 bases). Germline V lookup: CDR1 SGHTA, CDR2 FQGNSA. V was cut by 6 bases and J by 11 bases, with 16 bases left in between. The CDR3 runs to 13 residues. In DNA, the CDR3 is TGTGCCAGCAGACCGGGGGACTGGACAGAGCTGTTTTTT. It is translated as CASRPGDWTELFF.

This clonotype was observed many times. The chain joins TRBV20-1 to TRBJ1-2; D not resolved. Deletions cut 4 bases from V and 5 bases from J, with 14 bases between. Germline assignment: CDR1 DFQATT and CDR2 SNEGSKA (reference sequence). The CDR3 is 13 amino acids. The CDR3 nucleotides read TGCAGTGCTAACCGCCCGTCTGCGTATGGCTACACCTTC. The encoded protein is CSANRPSAYGYTF.